The present entry profiles one T cell receptor (beta chain) with its context. Clones were read by immunoSEQ multiplex PCR, and TCRdb kept only the in-frame ones, dropping some. The top ten clones hold 15% to 20% of a sample with about 76,000 clones, 80% to 90% of them seen once. The sample comes from a study of blood T cell repertoires in COVID-19. CDR1 SGHRS and CDR2 YFSETQ come from the germline V gene. V shed 2 bases and J 10 bases; nucleotides not matched to a gene: 6. The CDR3 totals 13 residues. The sequence came from a woman aged 60-75 years with acute or convalescent COVID-19. The rearrangement links TRBV5-1 to TRBJ1-2, with 9 bases aligning to TRBD1. The sample comprised peripheral blood. The CDR3 sequence is CASSFRTGEVYTF. The CDR3 bases are TGCGCCAGCAGCTTTCGGACAGGGGAGGTCTACACCTTC.